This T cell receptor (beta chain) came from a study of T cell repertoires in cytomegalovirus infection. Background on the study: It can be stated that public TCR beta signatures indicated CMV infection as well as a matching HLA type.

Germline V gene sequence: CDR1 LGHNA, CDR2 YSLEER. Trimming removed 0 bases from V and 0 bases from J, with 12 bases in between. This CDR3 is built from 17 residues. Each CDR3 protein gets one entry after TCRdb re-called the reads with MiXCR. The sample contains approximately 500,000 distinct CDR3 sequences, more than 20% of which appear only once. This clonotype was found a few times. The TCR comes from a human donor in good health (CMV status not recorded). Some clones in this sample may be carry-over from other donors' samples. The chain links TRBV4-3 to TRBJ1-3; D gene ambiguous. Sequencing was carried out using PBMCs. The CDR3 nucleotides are TGCGCCAGCAGCCAAGATTGGAACGCTCCCTCTGGAAACACCATATATTTT. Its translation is CASSQDWNAPSGNTIYF.